Listed here are 10 T cell receptor beta chains from one sample, sequenced in a study of CD8+CD57+ T cells in acquired aplastic anemia. Patients picked for sequencing had shown CD8+CD57+ cell expansion detected by flow cytometry. Using genomic DNA as the template, TCR beta VDJ and CDR3 profiling was carried out. TCRdb re-called the reads through MiXCR, storing one row per CDR3 protein. The sample has roughly 290,000 distinct CDR3 sequences; roughly 53% are singletons. Sample: sorted CD4+, CD8+, or CD8+CD57+ T cells (not recorded which) from PBMCs. These receptors were taken from a human donor with aplastic anemia.

This chain uses TRBV2 with TRBJ1-5; D remains ambiguous. Germline V lookup: CDR1 SNHLY, CDR2 FYNNEI. Trimming took off 7 bases at V and 3 bases at J, with 10 bases between the two ends. CDR3 size: 13 residues. The CDR3 region has the DNA TGTGCCAGCAAGAGGGTCTTCAATCAGCCCCAGCATTTT. Translation: CASKRVFNQPQHF.

The chain carries TRBV29-1 and TRBJ2-3, with D unresolved. Between the trimmed V and J ends, which lost 4 bases and 0 bases, there was a span of 5 bases. Germline CDR1 reads SQVTM; CDR2 reads ANQGSEA. This CDR3 spans 12 amino acids. The CDR3 DNA sequence: TGCAGCGTTGTTCGTAGCACAGATACGCAGTATTTT. This encodes CSVVRSTDTQYF.

This chain connects TRBV10-3 to TRBJ2-7; weak D call: TRBD1 (5 bases). The germline CDR1 and CDR2 sequences are ENHRY and SYGVKD. This CDR3 is built from 12 residues. V was shortened by 2 bases and J by 4 bases, with 6 bases between the two germline ends. CDR3 sequence reads: CAISEQGYEQYF. CDR3 DNA sequence: TGTGCCATCAGTGAGCAGGGTTACGAGCAGTACTTC.

The chain employs TRBV10-3 and TRBJ2-7; D gene uncertain. CDR3 length: 12 residues. Germline CDR1 is ENHRY and CDR2 is SYGVKD. The ends were cut back, 0 bases at V and 2 bases at J, with 2 bases in the middle. CDR3 sequence (DNA): TGTGCCATCAGTGAGTCGCCCTACGAGCAGTACTTC. The encoded protein is CAISESPYEQYF.

V is TRBV2 and J is TRBJ2-7; the D is unclear. Trimming shortened V by 2 bases and J by 3 bases, and 5 bases separated the two germline ends. Looked up from germline, CDR1 is SNHLY and CDR2 is FYNNEI. The CDR3 consists of 12 residues. The CDR3 sequence is CASSELSYEQYF. The CDR3 region has the DNA TGTGCCAGCAGTGAACTCAGCTACGAGCAGTACTTC. Supplemented by reference TRBV2 and TRBJ2-7, the full variable domain reads EPEVTQTPSHQVTQMGQEVILRCVPISNHLYFYWYRQILGQKVEFLVSFYNNEISEKSEIFDDQFSVERPDGSNFTLKIRSTKLEDSAMYFCASSELSYEQYFGPGTRLTVT.

V gene TRBV2 combines with J gene TRBJ2-3; 7 nucleotides agree with TRBD2. Germline V lookup: CDR1 SNHLY, CDR2 FYNNEI. Trimming took 8 bases from V and 3 from J; bases not matched to a gene: 8. The CDR3 totals 14 residues. Here the CDR3 DNA reads TGTGCCAGCTCGGGGCGGGAGAAGACAGATACGCAGTATTTT. Its translation is CASSGREKTDTQYF.

A few counts support this clonotype. The chain joins TRBV20-1 to TRBJ2-2; D tentatively reads TRBD1 or TRBD2 (6 bases each). CDR1 is DFQATT and CDR2 is SNEGSKA in the germline V gene (reference sequence). V lost 3 bases and J lost 6, with 17 bases in between. CDR3 size: 15 residues. The CDR3 sequence: CSARLDTGGAGELFF. The CDR3, as DNA: TGCAGTGCTAGGCTAGATACCGGGGGCGCCGGGGAGCTGTTTTTT.

This clonotype was recorded many times. The rearrangement links TRBV18 to TRBJ2-1; a possible D gene is TRBD1 (5 bases). Germline V gene lookup returns CDR1 KGHSH and CDR2 LQKENI. CDR3 size: 12 residues. Trimming removed 2 bases from V and 9 bases from J, with 8 bases in between. This CDR3 reads CASSPTRAEQFF. CDR3 DNA: TGTGCCAGCTCACCAACCAGGGCTGAGCAGTTCTTC.

V is TRBV19 and J is TRBJ1-2, with 8 bases matching TRBD1. Trimming at V came to 6 bases and at J to 5 bases, leaving 8 bases not matched to a gene. There are 14 residues in the CDR3. Germline-derived CDR1 and CDR2 are LNHDA and SQIVND (reference sequence). The DNA for the CDR3 is TGTGCCAGTAGCCCCGGGACAGGAGGATATGGCTACACCTTC. Residues: CASSPGTGGYGYTF.

In its sample, this clonotype was seen many times. V and J are TRBV7-6 and TRBJ2-1; TRBD1 might be the D (6 bases). CDR3 length equals 15 residues. Trimming left V 2 bases short and J 6 bases short, with 14 bases between. Germline V gives CDR1 SGHVS, CDR2 FNYEAQ. As DNA, the CDR3 is TGTGCCAGCAGCTTACAGGGGCCCGGGACCAATGAGCAGTTCTTC. Translated: CASSLQGPGTNEQFF.